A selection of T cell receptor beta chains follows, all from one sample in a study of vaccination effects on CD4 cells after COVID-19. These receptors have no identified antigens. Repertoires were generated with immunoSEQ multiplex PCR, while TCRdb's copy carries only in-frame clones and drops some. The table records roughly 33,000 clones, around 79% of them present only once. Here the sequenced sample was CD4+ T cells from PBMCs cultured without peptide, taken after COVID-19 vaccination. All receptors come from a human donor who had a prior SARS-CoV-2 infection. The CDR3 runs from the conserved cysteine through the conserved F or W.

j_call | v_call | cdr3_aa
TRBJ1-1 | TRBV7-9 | CASRGERQGNTEAFF
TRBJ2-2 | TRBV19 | CASRSLRGANTGELFF
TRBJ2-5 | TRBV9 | CASSVAPTGGWETQYF
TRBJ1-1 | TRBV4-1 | CASSQADRDYTEAFF
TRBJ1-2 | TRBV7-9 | CASSRSEQGGYGYTF
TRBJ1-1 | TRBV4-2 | CASSQVRGRTEAFF
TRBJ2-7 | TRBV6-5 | CASSRTVLHEQYF
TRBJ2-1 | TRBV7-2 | CASSFSVVKYNEQFF
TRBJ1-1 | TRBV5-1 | CASSSDAGGGDTEAFF
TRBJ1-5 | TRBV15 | CATSRDLDGNQPQHF
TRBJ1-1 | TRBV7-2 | CASSLYRDTEAFF
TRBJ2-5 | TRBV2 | CASSEVTAEETQYF
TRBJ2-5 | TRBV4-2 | CASSQDPSGGAGGETQYF
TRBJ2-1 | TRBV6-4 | CASSVPGRVYNEQFF
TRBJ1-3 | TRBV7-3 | CASSLTAGLGNTIYF
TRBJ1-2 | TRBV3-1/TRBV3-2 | CASSHGGGYTF
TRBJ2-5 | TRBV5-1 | CASRKGALETQYF
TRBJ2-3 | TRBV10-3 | CAIRGTSTDTQYF
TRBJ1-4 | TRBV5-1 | CASSLGQGAEKLFF
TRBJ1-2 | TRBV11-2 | CASSANGFGYTF
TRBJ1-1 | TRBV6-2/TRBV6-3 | CASSYRWTGSGTEAFF
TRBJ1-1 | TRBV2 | CASSEQGPNTEAFF
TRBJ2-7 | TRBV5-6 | CASSFRVVYEQYF
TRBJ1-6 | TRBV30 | CAWSVEGPNNSPLHF
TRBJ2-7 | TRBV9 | CASSVGVMDEQYF
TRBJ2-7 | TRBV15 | CATSRTGREGNEQYF
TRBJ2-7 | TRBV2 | CASISSGISYEQYF
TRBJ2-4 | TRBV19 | CASSPATDVSTKVRYF
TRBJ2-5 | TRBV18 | CASSQGAGETQYF
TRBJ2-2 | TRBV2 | CASSEALRRLAGVGGELFF
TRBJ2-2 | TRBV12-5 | CASGSGANTGELFF
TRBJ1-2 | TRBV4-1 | CASSQGPGGSYGYTF
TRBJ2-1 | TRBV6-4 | CASSEFLYNEQFF
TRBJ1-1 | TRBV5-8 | CASSPPGTANTEAFF
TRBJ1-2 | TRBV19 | CASVPGAVGYGYTF
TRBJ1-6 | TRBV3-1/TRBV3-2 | CASSQRTGGSPLHF
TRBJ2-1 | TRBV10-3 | CASTSGTSGNNEQFF
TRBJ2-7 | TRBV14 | CASSQTGFREYEQYF
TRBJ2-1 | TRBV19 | CASGTSSGNEQFF
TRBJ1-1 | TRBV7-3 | CASSLMGGGVTEAFF
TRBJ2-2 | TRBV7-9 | CASSLRGNTGELFF
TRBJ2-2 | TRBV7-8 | CASSSLAALNTGELFF
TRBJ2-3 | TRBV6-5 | CASRFQGARTDTQYF
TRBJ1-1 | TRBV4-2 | CASSQEPGEAAEAFF